This TCR beta chain comes out of a study of lymphopenia after photon versus proton radiotherapy. Notes on the study in general: A bigger post-nadir fall in TCR diversity correlated inversely with survival time in deceased patients.

Some clones are missing from TCRdb's copy, which holds only in-frame ones; the method was immunoSEQ multiplex PCR. The sample yields some 76,000 clones, under 95% seen once. Note on this clone: Its specificity is not known.

The CDR3 spans 18 residues. Germline V CDR1 and CDR2: SGHRS, YFSETQ. Trimming took 1 base from V and 0 from J, leaving 14 bases between them. The chain combines TRBV5-1 with TRBJ2-6; tentatively, D is TRBD1 or TRBD2 (5 bases each). The clonotype comes from a woman aged 40 to 50 with cholangiocarcinoma. Sequencing was performed on peripheral blood, taken from a patient treated with photon-based radiotherapy. Written as DNA, the CDR3 is TGCGCCAGCAGCTTGAAGCAGGGACCAAGCTCTGGGGCCAACGTCCTGACTTTC. The encoded protein is CASSLKQGPSSGANVLTF.